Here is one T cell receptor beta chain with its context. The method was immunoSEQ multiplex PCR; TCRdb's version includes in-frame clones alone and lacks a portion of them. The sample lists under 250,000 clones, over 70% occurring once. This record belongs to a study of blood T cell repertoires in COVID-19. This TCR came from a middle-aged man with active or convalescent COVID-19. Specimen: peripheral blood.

The CDR3, as DNA: TGTGCCAGCAGCCCCGGACTAGCGGGAGGGAATGAGCAGTTCTTC. This sequence encodes CASSPGLAGGNEQFF. The gene calls are TRBV7-9 and TRBJ2-1; 15 positions agree with TRBD2. V trimming: 5 bases; J trimming: 7 bases; junction bases outside the gene matches: 3. The CDR3 extends over 15 amino acids. Germline V gives CDR1 SEHNR, CDR2 FQNEAQ (reference sequence). Full variable domain (remainder filled in from reference TRBV7-9 and TRBJ2-1): DTGVSQNPRHKITKRGQNVTFRCDPISEHNRLYWYRQTLGQGPEFLTYFQNEAQLEKSRLLSDRFSAERPKGSFSTLEIQRTEQGDSAMYLCASSPGLAGGNEQFFGPGTRLTVL.